The rows below give T cell receptor beta chains drawn from one sample of a study of CD8 T cells in ankylosing spondylitis. TCRdb itself ran the 5' RACE reads through MiXCR, one entry per CDR3 protein. The sample records about 100,000 distinct CDR3 sequences, about 8.1% being singletons. Sequencing was done on a sample of blood, either unsorted or a sorted T cell fraction (not recorded which). These receptors were obtained from a male donor with ankylosing spondylitis or in good health (not recorded which). The conserved cysteine and the conserved F or W are not part of the CDR3 here. The size entry is marked missing in some rows and otherwise reads once, few, many or a size class.

V,J,size,CDR3
TRBV5-1,TRBJ1-3,many,ASSLEQGAPTASGNTIY
TRBV7-2,TRBJ2-3,many,ASSPRALGGDNTDTQY
TRBV20-1,TRBJ2-3,many,SARLLAGGPSIMIDTQY
TRBV7-8,TRBJ2-1,NA,ASSGGTSGGHNEQF
TRBV5-8,TRBJ2-2,NA,ASSSQGQTNTGELF
TRBV28,TRBJ1-6,few,ASSVMGDNSPLH
TRBV28,TRBJ2-5,many,ASSPTGRETQY
TRBV5-1,TRBJ1-1,many,ASGAGGRSPEAF
TRBV28,TRBJ2-3,many,ASRAGTGADTQY
TRBV29-1,TRBJ2-3,NA,SVVGGDLDSDTQY
TRBV6-5,TRBJ2-3,many,ASSYGAGAGTDTQY
TRBV7-2,TRBJ2-5,NA,ASSDQGPAETQY
TRBV28,TRBJ1-1,NA,ASSFRNRVNTEAF
TRBV15,TRBJ1-5,many,ATSRDPGTNQPQH
TRBV11-2,TRBJ2-3,NA,ASSLARSPDTQY
TRBV28,TRBJ1-5,many,ASSLGQSNQPQH
TRBV9,TRBJ2-1,many,ASSEGPGPYNEQF
TRBV29-1,TRBJ2-7,many,STQDMAGNEQY
TRBV7-2,TRBJ2-1,once,ASSLVGSGTSGGSLDEQF
TRBV5-1,TRBJ1-1,many,ASSPPFAPAGNTEAF
TRBV3-1,TRBJ2-1,few,ASRAGGELDNEQF
TRBV10-3,TRBJ2-3,many,AISESGGRTDTQY
TRBV7-2,TRBJ1-5,many,ASSSSVGGNQPQH
TRBV7-9,TRBJ2-3,NA,ASSALQGHTDTQY
TRBV7-8,TRBJ2-2,few,ASSLGGVVATGELF
TRBV23-1,TRBJ2-7,NA,ASSQSKRAAPYEQY
TRBV19,TRBJ2-3,few,ASSPVSNTQY
TRBV21-1,TRBJ1-1,many,ASSNRDRAYLDTEAF
TRBV20-1,TRBJ2-2,many,SASPGELF
TRBV12-3/TRBV12-4,TRBJ2-7,many,ASSFLSSGAYEQY
TRBV20-1,TRBJ2-7,many,SAGTPLGEQY
TRBV28,TRBJ2-5,many,ASTEATGGGGETQY
TRBV20-1,TRBJ2-3,many,SARGRVGTDTQY
TRBV28,TRBJ2-7,few,ASSLGTAGSYEQY
TRBV30,TRBJ2-7,many,ACNRGFTYEQY
TRBV4-2,TRBJ1-5,many,ASSQDLSRNQPQH
TRBV18,TRBJ2-2,NA,ASSPPSGGDTGELF
TRBV7-6,TRBJ2-7,many,ASRGQLNHEQY
TRBV7-8,TRBJ2-1,few,ASRNLGTDYNEQF
TRBV10-3,TRBJ1-5,many,AISARQEGNQPQH
TRBV6-1,TRBJ2-7,many,ASSERDRGGSYEQY
TRBV18,TRBJ1-1,many,ASSPIGQNTEAF
TRBV9,TRBJ1-1,many,ASSVGQGITEAF
TRBV19,TRBJ1-2,many,ASSISNSGGYT
TRBV4-1,TRBJ2-2,many,ASSPLRLRINTGELF
TRBV6-4,TRBJ1-2,many,ASRMGASYGYT
TRBV6-5,TRBJ1-2,many,ASSYSWADYGYT
TRBV7-9,TRBJ2-7,NA,ASSFRVSSYEQY
TRBV24-1,TRBJ2-3,many,ATSHPGTGAADTQY
TRBV27,TRBJ2-3,NA,ASIEGSQGTQY